This TCR beta chain is from a study of Ad26.COV2.S vaccination and SARS-CoV-2 variants. This clone was recorded only once. The table came from immunoSEQ multiplex PCR; TCRdb's copy has only in-frame clones and leaves some out. Of 180,000 or so clones in the sample, around 90% are singletons; the top ten hold under 7.5%. Trimming removed 7 bases at V and 8 bases at J, with 14 bases between. CDR1 and CDR2 (germline): MDHEN, SYDVKM. CDR3 length equals 12 residues. Source: peripheral blood, taken after recovery from COVID-19. The rearrangement joins TRBV28 to TRBJ1-2; no reliable D call. The TCR was taken from a human donor who had recovered from COVID-19. The CDR3 DNA follows: TGTGCCAGCACCTCTGTCGGAGAGGGCTACACCTTC. It is translated as CASTSVGEGYTF.